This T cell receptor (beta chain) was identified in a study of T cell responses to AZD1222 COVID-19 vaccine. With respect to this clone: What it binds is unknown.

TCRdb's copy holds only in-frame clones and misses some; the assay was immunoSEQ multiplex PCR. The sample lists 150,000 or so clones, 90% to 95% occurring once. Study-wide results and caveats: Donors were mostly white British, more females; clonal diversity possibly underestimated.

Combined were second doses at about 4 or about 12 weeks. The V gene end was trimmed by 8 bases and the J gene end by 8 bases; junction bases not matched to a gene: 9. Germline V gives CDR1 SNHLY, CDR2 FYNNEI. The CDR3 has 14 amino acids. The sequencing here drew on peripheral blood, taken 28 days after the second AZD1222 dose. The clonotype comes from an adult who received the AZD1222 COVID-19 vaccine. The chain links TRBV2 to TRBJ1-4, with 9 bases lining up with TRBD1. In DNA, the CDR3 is TGTGCCAGCTTACTACAGGGGGCCGGGGAAAAACTGTTTTTT. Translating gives CASLLQGAGEKLFF.